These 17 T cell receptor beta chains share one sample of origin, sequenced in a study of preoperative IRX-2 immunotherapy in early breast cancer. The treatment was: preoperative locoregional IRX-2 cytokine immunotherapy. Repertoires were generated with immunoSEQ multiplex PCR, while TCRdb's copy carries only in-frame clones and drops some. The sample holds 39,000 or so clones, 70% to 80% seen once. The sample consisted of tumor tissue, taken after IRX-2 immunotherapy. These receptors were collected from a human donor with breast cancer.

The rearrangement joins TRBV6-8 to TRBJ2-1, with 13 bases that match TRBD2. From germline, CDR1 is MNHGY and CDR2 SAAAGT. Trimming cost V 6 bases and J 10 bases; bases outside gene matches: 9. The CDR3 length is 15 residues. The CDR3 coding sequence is TGTGCCAGCAGGCCACTAGCGGGGGGGCCTCACGAGCAGTTCTTC. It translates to CASRPLAGGPHEQFF.

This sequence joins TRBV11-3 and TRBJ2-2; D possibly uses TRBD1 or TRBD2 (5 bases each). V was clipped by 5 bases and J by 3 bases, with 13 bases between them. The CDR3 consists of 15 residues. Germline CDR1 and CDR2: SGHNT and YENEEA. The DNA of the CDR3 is TGTGCCAGCAGCAGGGACCTCGGGGACACCGGGGAGCTGTTTTTT. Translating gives CASSRDLGDTGELFF. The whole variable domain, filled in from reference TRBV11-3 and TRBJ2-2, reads EAGVVQSPRYKIIEKKQPVAFWCNPISGHNTLYWYLQNLGQGPELLIRYENEEAVDDSQLPKDRFSAERLKGVDSTLKIQPAELGDSAVYLCASSRDLGDTGELFFGEGSRLTVL.

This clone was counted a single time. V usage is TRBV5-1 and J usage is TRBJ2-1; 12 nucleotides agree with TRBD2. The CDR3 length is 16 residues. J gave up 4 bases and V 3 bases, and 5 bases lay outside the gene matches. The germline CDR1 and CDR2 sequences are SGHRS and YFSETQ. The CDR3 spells CASSYQLAGGYNEQFF. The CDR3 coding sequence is TGCGCCAGCAGCTATCAACTAGCGGGGGGATACAATGAGCAGTTCTTC.

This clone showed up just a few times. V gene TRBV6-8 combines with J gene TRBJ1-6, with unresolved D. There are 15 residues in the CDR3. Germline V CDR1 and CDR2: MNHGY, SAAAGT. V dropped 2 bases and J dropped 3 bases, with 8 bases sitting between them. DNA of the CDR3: TGTGCCAGCAGTTACGCGGGCAACTATAATTCACCCCTCCACTTT. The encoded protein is CASSYAGNYNSPLHF.

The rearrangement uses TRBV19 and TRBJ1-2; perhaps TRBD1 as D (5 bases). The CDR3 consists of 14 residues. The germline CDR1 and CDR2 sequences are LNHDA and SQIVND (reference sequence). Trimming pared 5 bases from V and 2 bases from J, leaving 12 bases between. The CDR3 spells CASSLLEGNYGYTF. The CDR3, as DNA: TGTGCCAGTAGTCTCTTAGAGGGGAACTATGGCTACACCTTC.

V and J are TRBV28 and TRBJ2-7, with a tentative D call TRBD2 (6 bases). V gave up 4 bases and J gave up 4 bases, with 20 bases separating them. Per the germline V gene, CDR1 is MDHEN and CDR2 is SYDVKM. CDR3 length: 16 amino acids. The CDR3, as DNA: TGTGCCAGCAGTTCTCCGGGAGACTATGATCTTTACGAGCAGTACTTC. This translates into CASSSPGDYDLYEQYF. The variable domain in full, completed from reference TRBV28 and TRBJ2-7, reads DVKVTQSSRYLVKRTGEKVFLECVQDMDHENMFWYRQDPGLGLRLIYFSYDVKMKEKGDIPEGYSVSREKKERFSLILESASTNQTSMYLCASSSPGDYDLYEQYFGPGTRLTVT.

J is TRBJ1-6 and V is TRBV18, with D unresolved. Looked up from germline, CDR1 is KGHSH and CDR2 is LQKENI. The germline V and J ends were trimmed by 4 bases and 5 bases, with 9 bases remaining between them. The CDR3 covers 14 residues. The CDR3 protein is CASSRRSDNSPLHF. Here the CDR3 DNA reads TGTGCCAGCTCACGGAGGTCAGATAATTCACCCCTCCACTTT.

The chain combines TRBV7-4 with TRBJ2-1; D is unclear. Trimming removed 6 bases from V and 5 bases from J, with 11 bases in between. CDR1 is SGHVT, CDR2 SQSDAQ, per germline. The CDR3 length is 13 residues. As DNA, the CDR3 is TGTGCCAGCAGTAACCGACCTGACAATGAGCAGTTCTTC. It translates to CASSNRPDNEQFF.

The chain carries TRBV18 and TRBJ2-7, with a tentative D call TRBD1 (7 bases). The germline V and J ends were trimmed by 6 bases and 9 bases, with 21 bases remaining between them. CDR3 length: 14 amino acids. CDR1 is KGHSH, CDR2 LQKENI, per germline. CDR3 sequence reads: CASSPDRASGGQYF. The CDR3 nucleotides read TGTGCCAGCTCTCCCGACAGGGCCTCCGGGGGGCAGTACTTC.

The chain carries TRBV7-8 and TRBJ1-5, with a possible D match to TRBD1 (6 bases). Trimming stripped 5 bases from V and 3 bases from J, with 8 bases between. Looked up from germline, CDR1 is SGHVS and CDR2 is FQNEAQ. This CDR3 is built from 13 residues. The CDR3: CASSRQVNQPQHF. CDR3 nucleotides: TGTGCCAGCAGCCGACAGGTCAATCAGCCCCAGCATTTT.

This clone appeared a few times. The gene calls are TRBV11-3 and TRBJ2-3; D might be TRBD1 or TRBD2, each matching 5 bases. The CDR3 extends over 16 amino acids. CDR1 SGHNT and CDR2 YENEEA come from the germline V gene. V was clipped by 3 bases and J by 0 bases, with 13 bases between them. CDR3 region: CASSLRGTGSTDTQYF. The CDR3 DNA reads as TGTGCCAGCAGCTTGAGGGGTACAGGAAGCACAGATACGCAGTATTTT.

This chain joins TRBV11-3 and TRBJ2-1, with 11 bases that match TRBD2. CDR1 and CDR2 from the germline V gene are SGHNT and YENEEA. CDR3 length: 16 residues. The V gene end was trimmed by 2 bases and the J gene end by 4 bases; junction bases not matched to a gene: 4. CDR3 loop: CASSLLAGGAYNEQFF. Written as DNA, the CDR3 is TGTGCCAGCAGCTTACTAGCGGGGGGAGCATACAATGAGCAGTTCTTC.

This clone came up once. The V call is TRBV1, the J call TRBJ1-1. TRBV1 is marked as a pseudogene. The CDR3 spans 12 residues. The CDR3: CASSSQLARAFF. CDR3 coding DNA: TGCGCCAGCAGCTCTCAGCTGGCTCGCGCTTTCTTT.

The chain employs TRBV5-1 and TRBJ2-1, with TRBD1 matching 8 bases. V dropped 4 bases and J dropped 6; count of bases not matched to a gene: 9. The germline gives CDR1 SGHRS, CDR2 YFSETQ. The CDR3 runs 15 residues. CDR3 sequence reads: CASSPRRTGTNEQFF. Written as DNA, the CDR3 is TGCGCCAGCAGCCCCCGTAGGACAGGGACCAATGAGCAGTTCTTC.

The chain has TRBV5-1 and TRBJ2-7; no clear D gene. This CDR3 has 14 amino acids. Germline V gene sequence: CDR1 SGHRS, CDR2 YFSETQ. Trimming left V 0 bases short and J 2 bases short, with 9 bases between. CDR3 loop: CASSLAGGTYEQYF. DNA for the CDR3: TGCGCCAGCAGCTTGGCGGGCGGCACCTACGAGCAGTACTTC.

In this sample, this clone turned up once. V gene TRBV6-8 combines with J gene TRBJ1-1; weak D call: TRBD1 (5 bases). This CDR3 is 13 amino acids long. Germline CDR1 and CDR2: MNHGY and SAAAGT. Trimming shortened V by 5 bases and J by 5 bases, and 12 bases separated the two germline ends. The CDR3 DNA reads TGTGCCAGCAGTCCTCCAGGGCGGACTGAAGCTTTCTTT. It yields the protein CASSPPGRTEAFF.

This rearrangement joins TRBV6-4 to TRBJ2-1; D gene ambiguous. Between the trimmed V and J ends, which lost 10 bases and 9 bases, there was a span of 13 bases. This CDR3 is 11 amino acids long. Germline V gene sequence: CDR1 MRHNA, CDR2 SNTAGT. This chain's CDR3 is CATSEGPEQFF. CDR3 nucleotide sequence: TGTGCCACCTCAGAAGGCCCTGAGCAGTTCTTC.